The clone carrying this T cell receptor beta chain has only a few counts. The table came from immunoSEQ multiplex PCR; TCRdb's copy has only in-frame clones and leaves some out. The sample lists about 2,500,000 clones, roughly nine tenths seen once, with about 0.13% in the top ten. These data are taken from a study of shared clonotypes between healthy human individuals. Study context: A donor's plate count was three for CD4 naive and three for CD4 memory; CD8 naive had two and CD8 memory one.

What was sequenced was naive CD4+ T cells sorted from blood. The subset denotes: CD45RA+ positively selected. The TCR comes from a man aged 18 to 35 in good health.

CDR3 DNA: TGCGCCAGCAGCTTCTCGACAGGTGGGGCCACTGAAGCTTTCTTT. Its protein is CASSFSTGGATEAFF. J is TRBJ1-1 and V is TRBV5-1; D might be TRBD1 (6 bases). Germline CDR1 and CDR2: SGHRS and YFSETQ. This CDR3 region has 15 residues. V was pared by 2 bases and J by 4 bases, with 15 bases between.